This record looks at one T cell receptor (beta chain) sequence and its context. Original analysis: Amplification of reference gene primers provided the estimated nucleated cell counts. Using immunoSEQ multiplex PCR, the repertoire was profiled, and TCRdb retains in-frame clones only, with some absent. That table is the source of V, J and clone size, and D and trimming were worked out from the DNA. Of about 130,000 clones in the sample, 75% to 90% were seen once. The V and J ends lost 3 bases and 4 bases respectively, with 10 bases between them. The CDR3 spans 14 residues. Per the germline V gene, CDR1 is MNHNS and CDR2 is SASEGT. This specimen comes from a study of blood T cell repertoires in COVID-19. Study details: Sites across the United States, Italy and Spain contributed samples from acute and convalescent COVID-19.

Clinical histories supplied by participants themselves formed the basis of cohort assignment. What the recovered Cohort 3 donors had was two negative PCRs, clearance, or symptom resolution. The clonotype originates from a woman aged 45 to 65 who had recovered from COVID-19. This chain uses TRBV6-1 with TRBJ1-3; a weak D match, TRBD1 (6 bases). Sample: PBMCs or T cells enriched from blood (not recorded which). For the CDR3, the DNA is TGTGCCAGCAGTGATTACAGGGCGGGAAACACCATATATTTT. Its protein is CASSDYRAGNTIYF.